This record looks at one T cell receptor (beta chain) sequence and its context. The assay was immunoSEQ multiplex PCR, and TCRdb's table has in-frame clones only and misses some. This table has some 70,000 clones, approximately 80% appearing once. These data are taken from a study of cytomegalovirus exposure and HLA in healthy donors. V was clipped by 10 bases and J by 6 bases; unmatched bases: 10. The length of the CDR3 is 13 residues. Germline-derived CDR1 and CDR2 are SNHLY and FYNNEI. The source of this sequence is a man aged 25-45 years in good health and CMV-seronegative. Input material: PBMCs. The chain recombines TRBV2 with TRBJ1-1, with 8 bases fitting TRBD1. This chain's CDR3 is CANGGQGGPEAFF. CDR3 DNA: TGTGCCAACGGAGGACAGGGAGGCCCTGAAGCTTTCTTT.